This entry concerns a single T cell receptor (beta chain). Its binding antigen is unknown. Base qualities are not provided; no much larger clone lies one nucleotide away. This entry belongs to a study of CD8+CD57+ T cells in acquired aplastic anemia (dated by TCRdb to 2016 to 2018). Describing the broader study: A mean of approximately 3 ug of DNA, ranging from roughly 0.19 to 30 ug, was extracted from sorted CD4+ and CD8+ cells. CD8+CD57+ expansion was defined as frequency above the mean frequency observed in healthy subjects. Overall study outcomes, separate from this receptor: Although 25 to 30 CD8+ CDR3 sequences were shared by patients and controls, these sequences appeared highly expressed in patients and within the immunodominant clones of patients. Patients and healthy controls showed no significant difference in CD8+ Simpson's diversity (P=0.060).

Expansion of CD8+CD57+ cells had been shown by flow cytometry in the patients chosen for sequencing. All patients had severe acquired aplastic anemia diagnosed by International Study of Aplastic Anemia and Agranulocytosis and Camitta criteria. No patient had received any therapy when blood was sampled. In this study, sorted CD4+ and CD8+ T cells from the blood of healthy subjects and of severe aplastic anemia patients had their TCR repertoires deep-sequenced. Patients were enrolled under clinicaltrials.gov protocols 00001620, 01623167, 00001397, 00071045, 00081523 and 00961064 in the USA. Ficoll-Paque density gradient centrifugation was used to isolate peripheral blood mononuclear cells. Before DNA extraction, CD4+ and CD8+ T cells were sorted with FACS or magnetic beads. Genomic DNA served as template for TCR beta VDJ combination and CDR3 sequence profiling. An Illumina HiSeq 2000 was the platform used for TCR repertoire sequencing. In the authors' own workflow: TRBV/TRBJ rearrangement plots, CDR3 size and DJ length profiles, and Simpson's diversity index were used to evaluate the repertoires. The most abundant DNA sequence in the deep sequencing data was defined as the immunodominant clone. CDR3 amino acid sequences were screened for sharing across subjects and were compared with published repertoires and the VDJdb database. In-frame beta chains were kept once TCRdb had trimmed the public reads at Q25 with fastp and called clones with MiXCR. Under each unique CDR3 protein, matching rows form one entry showing the most common genes and DNA. The V and J calls were not made by the authors but by TCRdb's processing. For this sample the table gives 450,000 to 550,000 distinct CDR3 sequences, of which more than 25% were detected only once. The ten largest make up approximately 0.82% of the sample.

What was sequenced was sorted CD4+, CD8+, or CD8+CD57+ T cells (not recorded which) from PBMCs. The TCR originated in a human donor with aplastic anemia.

The bases are TGCGCCAGCAGCGTTGGAGCAGGGACGGACTATGGCTACACCTTC. This encodes CASSVGAGTDYGYTF. The chain is encoded by TRBV5-1 joined to TRBJ1-2; TRBD1 is possibly the D segment (5 matching bases). At the junction V is shortened by 4 bases and J by 3 bases, with 16 bases in between. Taken from the germline V gene, the CDR1 and CDR2 loops are SGHRS and YFSETQ. Reading from cysteine to phenylalanine, the CDR3 counts 15 amino acids. Only CDR3 DNA is held: 45 bases, read in frame from base 1.